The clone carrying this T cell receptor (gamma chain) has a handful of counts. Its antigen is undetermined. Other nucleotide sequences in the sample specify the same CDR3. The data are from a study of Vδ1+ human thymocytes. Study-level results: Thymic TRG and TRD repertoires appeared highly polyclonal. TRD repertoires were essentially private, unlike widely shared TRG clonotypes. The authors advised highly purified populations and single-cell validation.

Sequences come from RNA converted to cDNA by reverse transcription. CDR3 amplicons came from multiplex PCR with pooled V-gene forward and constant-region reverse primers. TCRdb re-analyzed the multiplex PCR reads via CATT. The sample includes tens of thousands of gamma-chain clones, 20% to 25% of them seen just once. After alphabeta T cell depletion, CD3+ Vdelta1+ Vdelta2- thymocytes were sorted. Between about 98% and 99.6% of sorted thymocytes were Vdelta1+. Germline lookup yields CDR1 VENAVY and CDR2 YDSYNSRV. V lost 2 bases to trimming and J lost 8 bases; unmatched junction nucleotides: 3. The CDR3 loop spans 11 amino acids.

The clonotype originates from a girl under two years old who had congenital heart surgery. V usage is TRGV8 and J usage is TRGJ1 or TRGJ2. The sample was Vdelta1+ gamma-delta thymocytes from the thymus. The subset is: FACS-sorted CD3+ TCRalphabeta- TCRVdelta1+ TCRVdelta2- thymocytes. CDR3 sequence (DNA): TGTGCCACCTGGGATAAGCATAAGAAACTCTTT. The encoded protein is CATWDKHKKLF.